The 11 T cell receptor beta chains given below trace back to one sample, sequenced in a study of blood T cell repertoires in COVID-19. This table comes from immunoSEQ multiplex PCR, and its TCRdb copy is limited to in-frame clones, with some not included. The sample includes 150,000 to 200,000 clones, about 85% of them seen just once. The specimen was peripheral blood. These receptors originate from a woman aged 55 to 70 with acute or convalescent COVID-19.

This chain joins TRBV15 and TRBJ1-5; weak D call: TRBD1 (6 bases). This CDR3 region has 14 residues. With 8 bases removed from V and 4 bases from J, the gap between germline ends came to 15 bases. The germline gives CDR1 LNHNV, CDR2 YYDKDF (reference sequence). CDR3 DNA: TGTGCCACCCGGACAGAGAATAGGAATCAGCCCCAGCATTTT. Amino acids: CATRTENRNQPQHF.

The CDR3 region is CASSLARGGADTQYF. In nucleotides, the CDR3 is TGCGCCAGCAGCTTGGCCCGCGGGGGGGCAGATACGCAGTATTTT. The chain joins TRBV5-1 to TRBJ2-3; TRBD2 agrees at 9 bases. Germline lookup yields CDR1 SGHRS and CDR2 YFSETQ. J was trimmed by 4 bases and V by 0 bases; bases with no gene match: 3. There are 15 residues in the CDR3.

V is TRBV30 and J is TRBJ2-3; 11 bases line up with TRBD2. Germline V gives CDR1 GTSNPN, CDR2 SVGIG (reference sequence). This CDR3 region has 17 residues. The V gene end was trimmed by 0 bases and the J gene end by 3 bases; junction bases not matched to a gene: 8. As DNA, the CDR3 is TGTGCCTGGAGTGTGCTAGCGGGAGGCCGGGGTACAGATACGCAGTATTTT. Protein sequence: CAWSVLAGGRGTDTQYF. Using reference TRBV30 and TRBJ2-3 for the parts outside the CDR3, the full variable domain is SQTIHQWPATLVQPVGSPLSLECTVEGTSNPNLYWYRQAAGRGLQLLFYSVGIGQISSEVPQNLSASRPQDRQFILSSKKLLLSDSGFYLCAWSVLAGGRGTDTQYFGPGTRLTVL.

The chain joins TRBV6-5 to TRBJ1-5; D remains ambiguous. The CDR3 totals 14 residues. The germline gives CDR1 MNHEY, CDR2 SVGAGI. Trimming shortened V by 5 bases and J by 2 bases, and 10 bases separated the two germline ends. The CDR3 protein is CASSPYSGNQPQHF. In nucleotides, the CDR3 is TGTGCCAGCAGTCCTTATTCGGGCAATCAGCCCCAGCATTTT.

The CDR3 sequence is CASSLRGAKNIQYF. The CDR3 DNA reads as TGTGCCAGCAGCTTGAGGGGGGCCAAAAACATTCAGTACTTC. This chain connects TRBV5-5 to TRBJ2-4, with D perhaps TRBD1 (6 bases). CDR3 length: 14 residues. Looked up from germline, CDR1 is SGHKS and CDR2 is YYEKEE (reference sequence). With 1 base removed from V and 1 base from J, the gap between germline ends came to 6 bases.

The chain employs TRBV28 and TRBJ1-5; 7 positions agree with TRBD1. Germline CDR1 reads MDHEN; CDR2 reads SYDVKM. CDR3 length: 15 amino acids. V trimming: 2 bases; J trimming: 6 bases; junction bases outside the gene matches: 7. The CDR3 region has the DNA TGTGCCAGCAGTTTACCCGGGACAGCCACTCAGCCCCAGCATTTT. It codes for CASSLPGTATQPQHF. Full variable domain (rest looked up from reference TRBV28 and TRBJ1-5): DVKVTQSSRYLVKRTGEKVFLECVQDMDHENMFWYRQDPGLGLRLIYFSYDVKMKEKGDIPEGYSVSREKKERFSLILESASTNQTSMYLCASSLPGTATQPQHFGDGTRLSIL.

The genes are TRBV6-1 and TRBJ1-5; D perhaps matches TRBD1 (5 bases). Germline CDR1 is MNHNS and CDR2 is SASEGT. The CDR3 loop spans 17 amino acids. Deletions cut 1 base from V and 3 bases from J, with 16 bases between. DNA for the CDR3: TGTGCCAGCAGTGAAGAGAAAGGCAGGGCCCTCAATCAGCCCCAGCATTTT. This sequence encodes CASSEEKGRALNQPQHF.

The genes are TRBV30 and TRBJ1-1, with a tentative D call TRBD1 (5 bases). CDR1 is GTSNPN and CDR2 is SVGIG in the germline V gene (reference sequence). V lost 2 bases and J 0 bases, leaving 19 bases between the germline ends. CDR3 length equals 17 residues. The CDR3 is CAWSSGITPGLNTEAFF. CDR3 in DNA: TGTGCCTGGAGTTCAGGGATCACCCCCGGCTTGAACACTGAAGCTTTCTTT.

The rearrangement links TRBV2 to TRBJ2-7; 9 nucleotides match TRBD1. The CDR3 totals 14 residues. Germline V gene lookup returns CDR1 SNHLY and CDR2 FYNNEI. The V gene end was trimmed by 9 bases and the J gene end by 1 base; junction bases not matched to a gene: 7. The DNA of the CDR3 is TGTGCCAGTATGGACAGGGGAAGGTCCTACGAGCAGTACGTC. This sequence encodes CASMDRGRSYEQYV.

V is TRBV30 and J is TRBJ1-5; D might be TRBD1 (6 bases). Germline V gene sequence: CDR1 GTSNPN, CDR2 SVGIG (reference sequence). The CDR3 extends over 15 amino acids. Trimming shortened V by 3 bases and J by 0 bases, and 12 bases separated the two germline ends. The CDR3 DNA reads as TGTGCCTGGAGCGATACAGGGTATAGCAATCAGCCCCAGCATTTT. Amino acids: CAWSDTGYSNQPQHF.

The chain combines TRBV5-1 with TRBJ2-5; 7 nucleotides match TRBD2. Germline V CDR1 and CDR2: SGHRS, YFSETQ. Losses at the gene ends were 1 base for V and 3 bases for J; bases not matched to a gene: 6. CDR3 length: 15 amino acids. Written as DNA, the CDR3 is TGCGCCAGCAGCTTGCTAAGCGGGGTTAAAGAGACCCAGTACTTC. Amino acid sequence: CASSLLSGVKETQYF.